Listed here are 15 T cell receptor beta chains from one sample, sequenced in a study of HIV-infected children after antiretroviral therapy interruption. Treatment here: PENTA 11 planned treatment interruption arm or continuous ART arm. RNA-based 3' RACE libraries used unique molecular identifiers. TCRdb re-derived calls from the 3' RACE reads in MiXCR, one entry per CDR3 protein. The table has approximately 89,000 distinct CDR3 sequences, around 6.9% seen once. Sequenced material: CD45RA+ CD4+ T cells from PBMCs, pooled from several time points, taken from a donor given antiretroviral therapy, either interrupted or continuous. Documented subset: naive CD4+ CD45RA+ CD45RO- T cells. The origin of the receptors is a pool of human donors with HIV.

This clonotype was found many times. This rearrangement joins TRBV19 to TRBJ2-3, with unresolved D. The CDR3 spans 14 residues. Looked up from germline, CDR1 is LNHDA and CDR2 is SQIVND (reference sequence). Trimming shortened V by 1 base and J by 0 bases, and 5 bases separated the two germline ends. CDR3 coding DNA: TGTGCCAGTAGTATAGCAGCTAGCACAGATACGCAGTATTTT. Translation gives CASSIAASTDTQYF.

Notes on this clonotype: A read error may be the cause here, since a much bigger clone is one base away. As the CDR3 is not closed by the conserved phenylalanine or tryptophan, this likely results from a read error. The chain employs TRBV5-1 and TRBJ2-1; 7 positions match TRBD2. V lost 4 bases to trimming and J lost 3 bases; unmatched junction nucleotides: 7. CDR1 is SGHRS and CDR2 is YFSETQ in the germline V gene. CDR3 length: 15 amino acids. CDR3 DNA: TGCGCCAGCAGCCCTACCCTAGCGGTCTACAATGAGCAGTTCCTC. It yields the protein CASSPTLAVYNEQFL.

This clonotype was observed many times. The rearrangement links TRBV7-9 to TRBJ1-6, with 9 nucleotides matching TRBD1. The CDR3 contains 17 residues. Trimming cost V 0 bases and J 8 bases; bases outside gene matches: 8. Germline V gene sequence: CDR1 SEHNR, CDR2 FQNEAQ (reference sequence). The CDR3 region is CASSLAVGQGSHSPLHF. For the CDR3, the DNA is TGTGCCAGCAGCTTAGCGGTCGGACAGGGGTCGCATTCACCCCTCCACTTT. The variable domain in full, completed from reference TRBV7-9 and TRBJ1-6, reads DTGVSQNPRHKITKRGQNVTFRCDPISEHNRLYWYRQTLGQGPEFLTYFQNEAQLEKSRLLSDRFSAERPKGSFSTLEIQRTEQGDSAMYLCASSLAVGQGSHSPLHFGNGTRLTVT.

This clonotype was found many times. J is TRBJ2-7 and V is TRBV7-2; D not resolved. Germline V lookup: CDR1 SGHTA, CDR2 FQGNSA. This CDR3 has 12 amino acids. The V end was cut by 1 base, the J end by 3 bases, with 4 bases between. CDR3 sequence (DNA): TGTGCCAGCAGCTTAGGGTTCTACGAGCAGTACTTC. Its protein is CASSLGFYEQYF.

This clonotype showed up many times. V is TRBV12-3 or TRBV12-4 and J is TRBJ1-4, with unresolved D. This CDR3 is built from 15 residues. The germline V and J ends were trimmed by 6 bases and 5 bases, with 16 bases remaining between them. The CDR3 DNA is TGTGCCAGCAGCGCCCCTTCAGTCCCGAATGAAAAACTGTTTTTT. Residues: CASSAPSVPNEKLFF.

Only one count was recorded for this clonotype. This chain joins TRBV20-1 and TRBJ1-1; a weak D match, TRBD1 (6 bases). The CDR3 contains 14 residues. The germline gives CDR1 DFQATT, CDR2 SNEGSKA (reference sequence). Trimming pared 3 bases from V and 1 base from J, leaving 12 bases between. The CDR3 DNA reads TGCAGTGCTAGGGACAGTGTGAAGAACACTGAAGCTTTCTTT. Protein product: CSARDSVKNTEAFF.

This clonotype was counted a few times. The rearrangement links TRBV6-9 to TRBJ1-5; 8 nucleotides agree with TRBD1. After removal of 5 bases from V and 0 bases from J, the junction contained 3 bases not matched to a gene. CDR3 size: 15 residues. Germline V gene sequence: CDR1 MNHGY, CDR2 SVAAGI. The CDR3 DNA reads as TGTGCCAGCAGTCAACAGGGGGATAGCAATCAGCCCCAGCATTTT. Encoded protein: CASSQQGDSNQPQHF.

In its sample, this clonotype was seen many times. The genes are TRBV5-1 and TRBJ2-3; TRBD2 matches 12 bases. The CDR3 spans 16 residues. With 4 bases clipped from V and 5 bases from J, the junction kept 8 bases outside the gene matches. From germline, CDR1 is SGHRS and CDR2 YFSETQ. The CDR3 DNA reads TGCGCCAGCAGCCGTCCTAGCGGGGGGGCTAAAGATACGCAGTATTTT. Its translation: CASSRPSGGAKDTQYF.

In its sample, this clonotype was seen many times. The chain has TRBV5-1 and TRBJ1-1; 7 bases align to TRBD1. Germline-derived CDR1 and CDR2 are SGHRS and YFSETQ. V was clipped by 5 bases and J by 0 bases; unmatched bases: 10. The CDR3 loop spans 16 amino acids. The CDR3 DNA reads TGCGCCAGCAGGACTCGGACAGGCCTCTTGAACACTGAAGCTTTCTTT. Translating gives CASRTRTGLLNTEAFF.

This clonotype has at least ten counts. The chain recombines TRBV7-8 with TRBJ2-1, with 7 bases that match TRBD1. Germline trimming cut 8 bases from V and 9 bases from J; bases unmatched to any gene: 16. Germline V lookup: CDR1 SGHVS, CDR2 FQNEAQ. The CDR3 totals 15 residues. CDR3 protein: CASRRDRVWSGEQFF. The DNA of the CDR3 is TGTGCCAGCCGCCGAGACAGGGTATGGTCCGGTGAGCAGTTCTTC.

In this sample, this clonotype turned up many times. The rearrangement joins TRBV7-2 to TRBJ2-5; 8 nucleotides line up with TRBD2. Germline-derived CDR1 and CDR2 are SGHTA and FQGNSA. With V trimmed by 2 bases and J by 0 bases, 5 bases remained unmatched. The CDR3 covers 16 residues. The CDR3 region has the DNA TGTGCCAGCAGCTTACAACCTAGCGGGTACCAAGAGACCCAGTACTTC. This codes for CASSLQPSGYQETQYF.

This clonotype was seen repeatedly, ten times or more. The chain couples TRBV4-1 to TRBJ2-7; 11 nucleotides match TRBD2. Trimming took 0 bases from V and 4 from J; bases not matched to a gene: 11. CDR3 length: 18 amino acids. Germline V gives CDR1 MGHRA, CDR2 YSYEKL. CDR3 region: CASSQDASGGFFQYEQYF. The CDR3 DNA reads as TGCGCCAGCAGCCAAGACGCTAGCGGGGGGTTCTTCCAATACGAGCAGTACTTC.

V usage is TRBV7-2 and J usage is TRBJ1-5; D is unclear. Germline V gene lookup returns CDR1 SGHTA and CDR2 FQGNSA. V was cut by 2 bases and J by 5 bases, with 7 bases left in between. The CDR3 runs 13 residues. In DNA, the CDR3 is TGTGCCAGCAGCTTAAGCCCTCATCAGCCCCAGCATTTT. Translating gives CASSLSPHQPQHF.

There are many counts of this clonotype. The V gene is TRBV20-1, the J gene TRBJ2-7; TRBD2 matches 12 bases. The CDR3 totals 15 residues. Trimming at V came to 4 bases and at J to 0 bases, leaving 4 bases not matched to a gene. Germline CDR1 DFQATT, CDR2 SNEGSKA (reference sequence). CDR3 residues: CSAITSGGLSYEQYF. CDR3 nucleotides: TGCAGTGCTATAACTAGCGGGGGGCTCTCCTACGAGCAGTACTTC.

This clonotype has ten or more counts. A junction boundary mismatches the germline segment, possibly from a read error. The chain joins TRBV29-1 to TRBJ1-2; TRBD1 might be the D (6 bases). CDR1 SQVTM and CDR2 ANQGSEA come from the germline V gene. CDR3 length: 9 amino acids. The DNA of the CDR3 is TGCAGCGCACCTACAGGGCCTCCCTTC. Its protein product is CSAPTGPPF.